What follows are 18 T cell receptor beta chains derived from one specimen sequenced in a study of T cell responses to AZD1222 COVID-19 vaccine. Clones were sequenced by immunoSEQ multiplex PCR, and TCRdb holds only the in-frame ones, with some missing. The data contain about 200,000 clones, roughly 90% of them singletons. Sequenced material: peripheral blood, taken 28 days after the second AZD1222 dose. All receptors come from an adult who received the AZD1222 COVID-19 vaccine.

V usage is TRBV14 and J usage is TRBJ1-2; 8 bases are a match to TRBD1. Germline V gene sequence: CDR1 SGHDN, CDR2 FVKESK. The CDR3 sequence is 16 residues long. V lost 2 bases to trimming and J lost 0 bases; unmatched junction nucleotides: 5. The CDR3 DNA reads as TGTGCCAGCAGCCAAAGACAGGGGCGAGCTAACTATGGCTACACCTTC. It yields the protein CASSQRQGRANYGYTF.

CDR3 in DNA: TGTGCCATCAGCTCTGTAGGGGATTATGGCTACACCTTC. It translates to CAISSVGDYGYTF. The chain carries TRBV10-3 and TRBJ1-2; D perhaps matches TRBD1 (5 bases). This CDR3 has 13 residues. Germline loops: CDR1 ENHRY, CDR2 SYGVKD. Trimming took off 6 bases at V and 5 bases at J, with 13 bases between the two ends.

The chain has TRBV6-5 and TRBJ2-1, with D possibly TRBD2 on 5 matching bases. Germline CDR1 and CDR2: MNHEY and SVGAGI. This CDR3 is 16 amino acids long. V was pared by 2 bases and J by 2 bases, with 13 bases between. CDR3 DNA sequence: TGTGCCAGCAGTTACCGTAAAAGCGGAGCCTACAATGAGCAGTTCTTC. Its protein is CASSYRKSGAYNEQFF.

This chain links TRBV6-5 with TRBJ2-7, with D unclear. The CDR3 covers 15 residues. V lost 0 bases and J lost 6, with 15 bases in between. Germline loops: CDR1 MNHEY, CDR2 SVGAGI. CDR3 sequence: CASSYSEEWSLEQYF. The CDR3 nucleotides are TGTGCCAGCAGTTACTCTGAGGAATGGTCCCTCGAGCAGTACTTC.

The chain recombines TRBV14 with TRBJ2-6; tentative D call: TRBD1 (6 bases). Germline-derived CDR1 and CDR2 are SGHDN and FVKESK. The CDR3 covers 17 residues. V dropped 4 bases and J dropped 0 bases, with 13 bases sitting between them. The CDR3 nucleotides read TGTGCCAGCAGCCCAATGACAGGTTCCTCTGGGGCCAACGTCCTGACTTTC. It translates to CASSPMTGSSGANVLTF. The full variable domain, its missing parts supplied by reference TRBV14 and TRBJ2-6, is EAGVTQFPSHSVIEKGQTVTLRCDPISGHDNLYWYRRVMGKEIKFLLHFVKESKQDESGMPNNRFLAERTGGTYSTLKVQPAELEDSGVYFCASSPMTGSSGANVLTFGAGSRLTVL.

The V call is TRBV6-2 or TRBV6-3, the J call TRBJ2-7, with D perhaps TRBD2 (5 bases). This CDR3 region has 16 residues. V lost 0 bases to trimming and J lost 7 bases, with 19 bases between them. CDR1 and CDR2 from the germline V gene are MNHEY and SVGEGT. CDR3 DNA: TGTGCCAGCAGTTACTCGAGGACCGGGATCCCGGGGGAGCAGTACTTC. Protein sequence: CASSYSRTGIPGEQYF.

The chain employs TRBV7-9 and TRBJ2-5; TRBD2 aligns across 9 bases. This CDR3 comprises 17 residues. CDR1 and CDR2 (germline): SEHNR, FQNEAQ (reference sequence). The ends lost 1 base at V and 4 bases at J; junction bases unmatched: 10. In DNA form, the CDR3 reads TGTGCCAGCAGCTTAGTCCTAGCGGGACCGTTGGGAGAGACCCAGTACTTC. Amino acid sequence: CASSLVLAGPLGETQYF.

V is TRBV27 and J is TRBJ1-5; no clear D gene. Trimming took 1 base from V and 0 from J, leaving 7 bases between them. The CDR3 runs to 15 residues. Germline V gives CDR1 MNHEY, CDR2 SMNVEV (reference sequence). CDR3 bases: TGTGCCAGCAGTTTATTTGGGCATAGCAATCAGCCCCAGCATTTT. Translation: CASSLFGHSNQPQHF.

This clone was found a few times. The chain carries TRBV6-4 and TRBJ2-7; 8 bases fit TRBD2. V lost 6 bases to trimming and J lost 6 bases; unmatched junction nucleotides: 13. There are 15 residues in the CDR3. CDR1 and CDR2 from the germline V gene are MRHNA and SNTAGT. CDR3 nucleotides: TGTGCCAGCAGCCCCGGAGCGGGAGAAGGGGCCGAGCAGTACTTC. This sequence encodes CASSPGAGEGAEQYF.

The chain has TRBV6-5 and TRBJ2-7; 7 bases line up with TRBD2. J lost 5 bases, V lost 7 bases, and 8 bases had no gene match. Germline V gives CDR1 MNHEY, CDR2 SVGAGI. CDR3 size: 13 residues. The CDR3 is CASMSGRDDEQYF. The DNA of the CDR3 is TGTGCCAGCATGTCAGGGAGGGATGACGAGCAGTACTTC.

The V and J genes are TRBV7-2 and TRBJ2-7; 9 positions match TRBD2. CDR3 length equals 16 residues. The germline V gene has CDR1 SGHTA and CDR2 FQGNSA. Trimming removed 3 bases from V and 0 bases from J; junction bases left unmatched: 6. The chain's CDR3 is CASSFKTSGASYEQYF. The DNA of the CDR3 is TGTGCCAGCAGCTTCAAGACTAGCGGAGCCTCCTACGAGCAGTACTTC.

The chain is built from TRBV6-5 and TRBJ2-1; D perhaps matches TRBD2 (5 bases). V lost 5 bases and J 10 bases, leaving 18 bases between the germline ends. The V gene's germline CDR1 is MNHEY and CDR2 SVGAGI. CDR3 length: 14 amino acids. In nucleotides, the CDR3 is TGTGCCAGCAGTCAGCTTGGAAGCGGTAGGGAGCAGTTCTTC. As protein: CASSQLGSGREQFF.

The rearrangement uses TRBV5-6 and TRBJ1-1, with TRBD1 as a possible D gene (6 bases). Germline loops: CDR1 SGHDT, CDR2 YYEEEE. Trimming took off 0 bases at V and 3 bases at J, with 9 bases between the two ends. The CDR3 extends over 14 amino acids. CDR3: CASSLGQVDTEAFF. CDR3 coding DNA: TGTGCCAGCAGCTTGGGACAGGTAGACACTGAAGCTTTCTTT.

This clone was seen more than once but under ten times. The chain links TRBV2 to TRBJ2-7, with 9 bases that match TRBD2. With V trimmed by 2 bases and J by 9 bases, 20 bases remained unmatched. The CDR3 runs to 18 residues. Germline V lookup: CDR1 SNHLY, CDR2 FYNNEI. This CDR3 reads CASSENRFGDSSAGGQYF. Written as DNA, the CDR3 is TGTGCCAGCAGTGAAAATAGGTTTGGGGACTCCTCAGCGGGAGGGCAGTACTTC.

This chain uses TRBV2 with TRBJ2-7; 15 bases agree with TRBD2. CDR3 length: 20 amino acids. CDR1 and CDR2 (germline): SNHLY, FYNNEI. Losses at the gene ends were 11 bases for V and 5 bases for J; bases not matched to a gene: 25. In DNA, the CDR3 is TGTGCCCGCGGAGGGGGGGGAGCGGGTGGACTAGCGGGAGGGTACCACGAGCAGTACTTC. Translating it yields CARGGGGAGGLAGGYHEQYF. The full variable domain, rest sourced from reference TRBV2 and TRBJ2-7, is EPEVTQTPSHQVTQMGQEVILRCVPISNHLYFYWYRQILGQKVEFLVSFYNNEISEKSEIFDDQFSVERPDGSNFTLKIRSTKLEDSAMYFCARGGGGAGGLAGGYHEQYFGPGTRLTVT.

This chain uses TRBV5-4 with TRBJ2-1; 8 positions match TRBD2. The CDR3 consists of 16 residues. Germline CDR1 reads SGHNT; CDR2 reads YYREEE (reference sequence). Unmatched junction bases numbered 8, after V lost 0 bases and J lost 6 bases. The CDR3 spells CASSLGPGGTLNEQFF. In DNA form, the CDR3 reads TGTGCCAGCAGCTTGGGTCCGGGAGGGACCCTCAATGAGCAGTTCTTC.

This chain connects TRBV28 to TRBJ2-7; weak D call: TRBD2 (6 bases). The CDR3 totals 13 residues. Trimming cost V 9 bases and J 2 bases, with 14 bases left between them. Germline lookup yields CDR1 MDHEN and CDR2 SYDVKM. As DNA, the CDR3 is TGTGCCAGTATGAGGAGGGAAACCTACGAGCAGTACTTC. Residues: CASMRRETYEQYF. The entire variable domain, with the rest obtained from reference TRBV28 and TRBJ2-7, is as follows: DVKVTQSSRYLVKRTGEKVFLECVQDMDHENMFWYRQDPGLGLRLIYFSYDVKMKEKGDIPEGYSVSREKKERFSLILESASTNQTSMYLCASMRRETYEQYFGPGTRLTVT.

The rearrangement links TRBV6-2 or TRBV6-3 to TRBJ1-1; 8 bases align to TRBD1. The length of the CDR3 is 13 residues. V was clipped by 4 bases and J by 5 bases; unmatched bases: 3. Germline CDR1 MNHEY, CDR2 SVGEGT. Here the CDR3 DNA reads TGTGCCAGCAGTTCCGGGACAGGAACTGAAGCTTTCTTT. As protein: CASSSGTGTEAFF.